These 32 T cell receptor beta chains were sequenced from one sample in a study of blood T cell repertoires in COVID-19 (dated by TCRdb to about 2020). Library preparation employed the immunoSEQ multiplex PCR assay. TCRdb obtained this table from immuneACCESS and retained in-frame rearrangements with V and J assigned. These tables miss some clones; where compared with another copy, unresolved V genes account for less than half of the shortfall, and the remainder is unexplained. The sample contains about 370,000 clones, more than 80% of them found a single time. The ten largest clones take up around 1% of the sample. The sample comprised PBMCs or T cells enriched from blood (not recorded which). The receptors were sampled from a man aged 18 to 35 who had recovered from COVID-19.

This clone was detected once. The chain recombines TRBV3-1 (or the pseudogene TRBV3-2) with TRBJ2-5; 7 bases line up with TRBD2. The CDR3 loop spans 14 amino acids. Germline V lookup: CDR1 LGHDT, CDR2 YNNKEL (reference sequence). V lost 4 bases to trimming and J lost 5 bases; unmatched junction nucleotides: 7. The CDR3 loop is CASSRGLVSETQYF. The CDR3 region has the DNA TGTGCCAGCAGCCGTGGACTAGTCTCGGAGACCCAGTACTTC.

This rearrangement joins TRBV29-1 to TRBJ1-1; D uncertain. The germline V gene encodes CDR1 SQVTM and CDR2 ANQGSEA. Between the trimmed V and J ends, which lost 5 bases and 10 bases, there was a span of 8 bases. The CDR3 has 9 residues. CDR3 DNA sequence: TGCAGCGTTAGCCCAGGAGCTTTCTTT. It encodes CSVSPGAFF.

The V gene is TRBV7-2, the J gene TRBJ2-5, with TRBD1 identical over 10 bases. Per germline, CDR1 SGHTA and CDR2 FQGNSA. The CDR3 loop spans 14 amino acids. The trim removed 4 bases at V and 2 bases at J, leaving 1 base unmatched. The CDR3 loop is CASSWTGGQETQYF. CDR3 bases: TGTGCCAGCAGCTGGACAGGGGGTCAAGAGACCCAGTACTTC.

V usage is TRBV27 and J usage is TRBJ2-6; TRBD1 is a possible D gene (5 bases). V shed 4 bases and J shed 3 bases, with 19 bases lying between them. The CDR3 is made up of 18 amino acids. CDR1 is MNHEY, CDR2 SMNVEV, per germline (reference sequence). CDR3 DNA: TGTGCCAGCAGTTCTACCCCCGGCAGGGCGAATGGGGCCAACGTCCTGACTTTC. Amino acid sequence: CASSSTPGRANGANVLTF.

The chain couples TRBV7-6 to TRBJ2-1, with TRBD2 matching 10 bases. V shed 1 base and J 8 bases; nucleotides not matched to a gene: 11. The CDR3 contains 17 residues. The germline gives CDR1 SGHVS, CDR2 FNYEAQ. The CDR3 spells CASSLGVRSGGAHEQFF. The CDR3 bases are TGTGCCAGCAGCTTAGGGGTCCGGAGCGGGGGGGCCCATGAGCAGTTCTTC.

This clone was observed once. The chain uses TRBV5-5 and TRBJ2-7, with 7 bases that match TRBD2. With V trimmed by 0 bases and J by 3 bases, 6 bases remained unmatched. Germline CDR1 reads SGHKS; CDR2 reads YYEKEE (reference sequence). This CDR3 has 15 amino acids. The CDR3: CASSLGGLPLYEQYF. DNA of the CDR3: TGTGCCAGCAGCTTGGGGGGACTACCCCTCTACGAGCAGTACTTC. Supplemented by reference TRBV5-5 and TRBJ2-7, the full variable domain reads DAGVTQSPTHLIKTRGQQVTLRCSPISGHKSVSWYQQVLGQGPQFIFQYYEKEERGRGNFPDRFSARQFPNYSSELNVNALLLGDSALYLCASSLGGLPLYEQYFGPGTRLTVT.

This sequence joins TRBV7-6 and TRBJ2-7; D is uncertain. The germline V and J ends were trimmed by 3 bases and 1 base, with 13 bases remaining between them. From germline, CDR1 is SGHVS and CDR2 FNYEAQ. The CDR3 is 15 amino acids. As DNA, the CDR3 is TGTGCCAGCAGCTTGGCGGCCACCCAATCCTACGAGCAGTACTTC. Its translation is CASSLAATQSYEQYF.

Written as DNA, the CDR3 is TGCGCCAGCAGCTCCTGGGCAACAACTAATGAAAAACTGTTTTTT. Translating it yields CASSSWATTNEKLFF. The chain links TRBV4-1 to TRBJ1-4; no definite D call. Germline V lookup: CDR1 MGHRA, CDR2 YSYEKL. The CDR3 runs to 15 residues. Trimming stripped 5 bases from V and 0 bases from J, with 10 bases between.

The V call is TRBV9, the J call TRBJ1-2; 9 nucleotides match TRBD1. This CDR3 is 15 amino acids long. The J segment lost 2 bases and the V segment lost 4 bases, leaving 6 bases of the junction unmatched. Germline V gene lookup returns CDR1 SGDLS and CDR2 YYNGEE. The CDR3 is CASSPRTGANYGYTF. The CDR3 bases are TGTGCCAGCAGCCCACGGACAGGGGCGAACTATGGCTACACCTTC.

This clone has only one observation. The chain carries TRBV10-2 and TRBJ1-4; a possible D gene is TRBD1 (5 bases). Germline CDR1 WSHSY, CDR2 SAAADI. The CDR3 consists of 15 residues. The V end lost 2 bases, the J end lost 8 bases, and 15 bases lay between the germline ends. The CDR3 loop reads CASSESPGMGEKLFF. DNA for the CDR3: TGCGCCAGCAGTGAGAGTCCAGGGATGGGGGAAAAACTGTTTTTT.

V and J are TRBV12-3 or TRBV12-4 and TRBJ2-7, with D perhaps TRBD1 (5 bases). CDR3 length: 13 amino acids. With 6 bases removed from V and 4 bases from J, the gap between germline ends came to 13 bases. The CDR3 bases are TGTGCCAGCAGACTCACCCCAGGGTACGAGCAGTACTTC. It encodes CASRLTPGYEQYF.

The chain links TRBV5-1 to TRBJ1-5, with 11 bases lining up with TRBD1. CDR1 SGHRS and CDR2 YFSETQ come from the germline V gene. The J segment lost 5 bases and the V segment lost 0 bases, leaving 4 bases of the junction unmatched. The CDR3 has 16 residues. In DNA form, the CDR3 reads TGCGCCAGCAGCTTGGCTGGACAGGGGGCCGATCAGCCCCAGCATTTT. Amino acids: CASSLAGQGADQPQHF. Complete variable domain (other parts from reference TRBV5-1 and TRBJ1-5): KAGVTQTPRYLIKTRGQQVTLSCSPISGHRSVSWYQQTPGQGLQFLFEYFSETQRNKGNFPGRFSGRQFSNSRSEMNVSTLELGDSALYLCASSLAGQGADQPQHFGDGTRLSIL.

This sequence joins TRBV5-1 and TRBJ1-2; TRBD1 might be the D (6 bases). Germline values: CDR1 SGHRS, CDR2 YFSETQ. V lost 0 bases, J lost 8 bases, and 14 bases lay in between. The CDR3 covers 14 residues. CDR3 amino acids: CASSLEPQGRGYTF. DNA of the CDR3: TGCGCCAGCAGCTTGGAACCCCAGGGGCGCGGCTACACCTTC.

The rearrangement links TRBV4-1 to TRBJ1-1; D possibly corresponds to TRBD1 (6 bases). The germline V gene has CDR1 MGHRA and CDR2 YSYEKL. The CDR3 totals 16 residues. V gave up 6 bases and J gave up 0 bases, with 17 bases separating them. The CDR3 spells CASRRDRTDMNTEAFF. Here the CDR3 DNA reads TGCGCCAGCAGACGAGATAGGACAGACATGAACACTGAAGCTTTCTTT.

Written as DNA, the CDR3 is TGTGCCTGTCGGACAGGCCCCATCCCGAACACTGAAGCTTTCTTT. Translated, it gives CACRTGPIPNTEAFF. The chain carries TRBV30 and TRBJ1-1; 7 bases map to TRBD1. The germline V gene has CDR1 GTSNPN and CDR2 SVGIG (reference sequence). V dropped 6 bases and J dropped 1; count of bases not matched to a gene: 11. The length of the CDR3 is 15 residues.

This chain joins TRBV7-8 and TRBJ2-7; 10 positions match TRBD2. The CDR3 has 15 residues. Germline V gene sequence: CDR1 SGHVS, CDR2 FQNEAQ. The V segment lost 2 bases and the J segment 3 bases; nucleotides outside the gene matches: 4. The CDR3 coding sequence is TGTGCCAGCAGCTTAAGCGGGGGGGAAATCTACGAGCAGTACTTC. The encoded protein is CASSLSGGEIYEQYF.

The V gene is TRBV21-1, the J gene TRBJ2-2; no check of the table's D call, TRBD1, against the DNA was made. TRBV21-1 is a known pseudogene. CDR3 length: 16 amino acids. The CDR3 loop is CASSSRDRGRTGELFF. CDR3 nucleotide sequence: TGTGCCAGCAGTTCCCGGGACAGGGGGCGAACCGGGGAGCTGTTTTTT.

The genes are TRBV5-1 and TRBJ1-2, with a possible D match to TRBD1 (6 bases). Germline CDR1 reads SGHRS; CDR2 reads YFSETQ. V was shortened by 6 bases and J by 0 bases, with 12 bases between the two germline ends. CDR3 size: 14 residues. The CDR3 coding sequence is TGCGCCAGCACCCGAGGGGACACTAACTATGGCTACACCTTC. Translated, it gives CASTRGDTNYGYTF. Using reference TRBV5-1 and TRBJ1-2 for the parts outside the CDR3, the full variable domain is KAGVTQTPRYLIKTRGQQVTLSCSPISGHRSVSWYQQTPGQGLQFLFEYFSETQRNKGNFPGRFSGRQFSNSRSEMNVSTLELGDSALYLCASTRGDTNYGYTFGSGTRLTVV.

The rearrangement links TRBV6-5 to TRBJ1-5; no definite D call. CDR3 length: 13 residues. The germline V and J ends were trimmed by 6 bases and 0 bases, with 6 bases remaining between them. The V gene's germline CDR1 is MNHEY and CDR2 SVGAGI. CDR3 in DNA: TGTGCCAGCAGACAGTATAGCAATCAGCCCCAGCATTTT. Translated, it gives CASRQYSNQPQHF.

V usage is TRBV30 and J usage is TRBJ2-7; 9 nucleotides line up with TRBD2. The V gene's germline CDR1 is GTSNPN and CDR2 SVGIG (reference sequence). CDR3 length equals 17 residues. V trimming: 2 bases; J trimming: 2 bases; junction bases outside the gene matches: 13. The CDR3 DNA follows: TGTGCCTGGAGTCCTTGGACCTTAGCGGGAGCCCCCTACGAGCAGTACTTC. Protein sequence: CAWSPWTLAGAPYEQYF.

The V and J genes are TRBV4-2 and TRBJ2-7; a possible D gene is TRBD2 (6 bases). Germline-derived CDR1 and CDR2 are LGHNA and YNFKEQ. The CDR3 has 15 amino acids. V dropped 0 bases and J dropped 2 bases, with 11 bases sitting between them. As DNA, the CDR3 is TGTGCCAGCAGCCAAGATCCCGGACTAACCTACGAGCAGTACTTC. It is translated as CASSQDPGLTYEQYF.

The V call is TRBV4-1, the J call TRBJ2-1; TRBD2 matches 13 bases. The ends lost 4 bases at V and 5 bases at J; junction bases unmatched: 8. The germline gives CDR1 MGHRA, CDR2 YSYEKL. The CDR3 totals 17 residues. CDR3 amino acids: CASSRGLAGKLDNEQFF. The CDR3 DNA reads as TGCGCCAGCAGCCGGGGACTAGCGGGAAAGTTGGACAATGAGCAGTTCTTC.

This chain connects TRBV5-1 to TRBJ1-2; perhaps TRBD1 as D (5 bases). This CDR3 contains 15 residues. Germline CDR1 SGHRS, CDR2 YFSETQ. V gave up 4 bases and J gave up 5 bases, with 18 bases separating them. Here the CDR3 reads CASSPGDRLPYGYTF. CDR3 in DNA: TGCGCCAGCAGCCCCGGTGACAGACTTCCGTATGGCTACACCTTC.

This rearrangement joins TRBV2 to TRBJ2-1; D is ambiguous. Trimming took 2 bases from V and 3 from J, leaving 8 bases between them. Germline CDR1 is SNHLY and CDR2 is FYNNEI. The CDR3 has 14 amino acids. The chain's CDR3 is CASSEPTYYNEQFF. The CDR3 coding sequence is TGTGCCAGCAGTGAACCGACTTACTACAATGAGCAGTTCTTC.

V usage is TRBV19 and J usage is TRBJ1-4; TRBD1 aligns across 7 bases. Germline V gene sequence: CDR1 LNHDA, CDR2 SQIVND (reference sequence). Trimming at V came to 6 bases and at J to 3 bases, leaving 7 bases not matched to a gene. The CDR3 contains 15 residues. The CDR3 bases are TGTGCCAGTAGAGAAACCGGGACAGCTAATGAAAAACTGTTTTTT. This codes for CASRETGTANEKLFF. Full variable domain (outside the CDR3, taken from reference TRBV19 and TRBJ1-4): DGGITQSPKYLFRKEGQNVTLSCEQNLNHDAMYWYRQDPGQGLRLIYYSQIVNDFQKGDIAEGYSVSREKKESFPLTVTSAQKNPTAFYLCASRETGTANEKLFFGSGTQLSVL.

The genes are TRBV4-2 and TRBJ2-1; TRBD2 matches 8 bases. Germline V CDR1 and CDR2: LGHNA, YNFKEQ. The CDR3 length is 15 residues. The trim removed 4 bases at V and 8 bases at J, leaving 10 bases unmatched. For the CDR3, the DNA is TGTGCCAGCAGCCGAGCCACGGGGGGGGGCGATGAGCAGTTCTTC. Translation gives CASSRATGGGDEQFF.

The V gene is TRBV2, the J gene TRBJ1-2; no reliable D call. CDR1 is SNHLY, CDR2 FYNNEI, per germline. V lost 6 bases and J 2 bases, leaving 7 bases between the germline ends. This CDR3 comprises 12 residues. CDR3 bases: TGTGCCAGCAGCCAGTACAACTATGGCTACACCTTC. Amino acid sequence: CASSQYNYGYTF. Full variable domain (outside the CDR3, taken from reference TRBV2 and TRBJ1-2): EPEVTQTPSHQVTQMGQEVILRCVPISNHLYFYWYRQILGQKVEFLVSFYNNEISEKSEIFDDQFSVERPDGSNFTLKIRSTKLEDSAMYFCASSQYNYGYTFGSGTRLTVV.

The CDR3 region has the DNA TGTGCCAGCAGCTTAGTGGGACAGAGGGAATCTAATTCACCCCTCCACTTT. Protein product: CASSLVGQRESNSPLHF. The V gene is TRBV7-6, the J gene TRBJ1-6; the match to TRBD1 covers 7 bases. The junction had 9 bases not matched to a gene; V was cut back by 1 base and J by 6 bases. Germline V gene sequence: CDR1 SGHVS, CDR2 FNYEAQ. The length of the CDR3 is 17 residues.

The CDR3 loop is CASSGGPRVGAGLGYTF. For the CDR3, the DNA is TGTGCCAGCAGTGGAGGGCCTCGGGTAGGCGCGGGGTTGGGCTACACCTTC. This chain links TRBV28 with TRBJ1-2; D gene unclear. The V gene's germline CDR1 is MDHEN and CDR2 SYDVKM. The V and J ends lost 5 bases and 8 bases respectively, with 27 bases between them. This CDR3 region has 17 residues.

The chain combines TRBV7-2 with TRBJ1-1, with 7 bases matching TRBD1. The V segment lost 5 bases and the J segment 1 base; nucleotides outside the gene matches: 1. The germline CDR1 and CDR2 sequences are SGHTA and FQGNSA. CDR3 length: 13 residues. The DNA of the CDR3 is TGTGCCAGCAGCGGGGACAGGAACACTGAAGCTTTCTTT. This translates into CASSGDRNTEAFF.

The count of this clone is one. This rearrangement joins TRBV30 to TRBJ2-6, with D perhaps TRBD1 (5 bases). V was trimmed by 8 bases and J by 0 bases, leaving 8 bases between them. The CDR3 has 13 amino acids. Germline V gives CDR1 GTSNPN, CDR2 SVGIG (reference sequence). This CDR3 is CAGRGSGANVLTF. In DNA form, the CDR3 reads TGTGCCGGTAGGGGCTCTGGGGCCAACGTCCTGACTTTC.

This clone was recorded once. One end of the junction does not line up with germline, which may come from a read error. The V and J genes are TRBV28 and TRBJ1-4; no reliable D call. CDR3 length: 14 amino acids. Germline lookup yields CDR1 MDHEN and CDR2 SYDVKM. As DNA, the CDR3 is TGTGCCGGCAGTCCCCGCTGGAGGAATGAAAAACTGTTTTTT. Translating it yields CAGSPRWRNEKLFF.